This T cell receptor (beta chain) was observed in a study of T cell changes during pregnancy in multiple sclerosis. This CDR3 has 14 amino acids. Trimming pared 4 bases from V and 4 bases from J, leaving 14 bases between. Germline V CDR1 and CDR2: SGHNT, YYREEE (reference sequence). Repertoires were generated with immunoSEQ multiplex PCR, while TCRdb's copy carries only in-frame clones and drops some. The sample yields under 65,000 clones, approximately 92% seen once. The sequencing here drew on CD4+ T cells from peripheral blood mononuclear cells, taken after pregnancy. This clonotype was obtained from a female donor with multiple sclerosis, enrolled in a pregnancy study. The chain couples TRBV5-4 to TRBJ2-5; a weak D match, TRBD2 (5 bases). The CDR3 DNA follows: TGTGCCAGCAGCCTAATCCGGGATTCAGAGACCCAGTACTTC. This codes for CASSLIRDSETQYF.